These 15 T cell receptor beta chains share one sample of origin, sequenced in a study of early T cells in non-severe SARS-CoV-2 infection. TCRdb used MiXCR to reprocess the 5' RACE reads, holding one entry per CDR3 protein. The sample carries approximately 32,000 distinct CDR3 sequences, roughly 4% recorded once. Sample: whole blood. Receptor source: an adult who was a healthcare worker with PCR-confirmed SARS-CoV-2 infection or an uninfected control (not recorded which).

This clonotype has ten or more counts. The rearrangement uses TRBV7-2 and TRBJ2-5, with D possibly being TRBD1 or TRBD2 (5 bases each). CDR1 is SGHTA and CDR2 is FQGNSA in the germline V gene. CDR3 size: 16 residues. V gave up 3 bases and J gave up 2 bases, with 16 bases separating them. The CDR3 spells CASSLESGRPQETQYF. In nucleotides, the CDR3 is TGTGCCAGCAGCTTGGAATCGGGACGCCCGCAAGAGACCCAGTACTTC.

This clonotype was seen a handful of times. CDR3: CASRGIGETQYF. The CDR3 DNA is TGTGCCAGTAGGGGGATCGGAGAGACCCAGTACTTC. The V gene is TRBV7-9, the J gene TRBJ2-5, with D maybe TRBD1 (6 bases). This CDR3 region has 12 residues. Germline CDR1 reads SEHNR; CDR2 reads FQNEAQ (reference sequence). The V gene lost 9 bases and the J gene lost 4 bases, with 12 bases spanning the gap.

This clonotype was recorded at least ten times. The rearrangement links TRBV19 to TRBJ2-6; D tentatively fits TRBD1 or TRBD2 (5 bases each). Trimming cost V 4 bases and J 5 bases, with 9 bases left between them. This CDR3 comprises 14 residues. CDR1 and CDR2 from the germline V gene are LNHDA and SQIVND (reference sequence). CDR3 sequence reads: CASSTGTRANVLTF. The CDR3 DNA follows: TGTGCCAGTAGTACAGGGACCCGGGCCAACGTCCTGACTTTC.

This clonotype was observed at least ten times. V is TRBV5-8 and J is TRBJ1-1, with TRBD1 matching over 8 bases. The CDR3 is 15 amino acids. V was clipped by 4 bases and J by 8 bases; unmatched bases: 13. Looked up from germline, CDR1 is SGHTS and CDR2 is YDEGEE. The CDR3 nucleotides read TGTGCCAGCAGCCCCCCCGGGACAGGTGGATTAGAAGCTTTCTTT. This sequence encodes CASSPPGTGGLEAFF.

This clonotype has a count of ten or more. The rearrangement joins TRBV7-6 to TRBJ2-5; D unclear. Germline values: CDR1 SGHVS, CDR2 FNYEAQ. Trimming removed 1 base from V and 6 bases from J, with 9 bases in between. The CDR3 contains 13 residues. CDR3 sequence (DNA): TGTGCCAGCAGCTTAGACGCTGGGAAGACCCAGTACTTC. Amino acid sequence: CASSLDAGKTQYF. Full variable domain (remainder filled in from reference TRBV7-6 and TRBJ2-5): GAGVSQSPRYKVTKRGQDVALRCDPISGHVSLYWYRQALGQGPEFLTYFNYEAQQDKSGLPNDRFSAERPEGSISTLTIQRTEQRDSAMYRCASSLDAGKTQYFGPGTRLLVL.

This clonotype has ten or more counts. The chain joins TRBV7-6 to TRBJ1-4, with D uncertain. The CDR3 covers 13 residues. Germline V gene lookup returns CDR1 SGHVS and CDR2 FNYEAQ. V was pared by 2 bases and J by 8 bases, with 9 bases between. Written as DNA, the CDR3 is TGTGCCAGCAGCTTAACGGAATACGAAAAACTGTTTTTT. The encoded protein is CASSLTEYEKLFF.

The table lists this clonotype with many counts. The CDR3 nucleotides are TGCAGCGTTGAACAGGGAAGCACCTACGAGCAGTACTTC. Translation: CSVEQGSTYEQYF. This chain links TRBV29-1 with TRBJ2-7; D is possibly TRBD1 (5 bases). The CDR3 extends over 13 amino acids. The germline V and J ends were trimmed by 2 bases and 2 bases, with 10 bases remaining between them. The V gene's germline CDR1 is SQVTM and CDR2 ANQGSEA.

This clonotype was found many times. CDR3 nucleotide sequence: TGCAGTGCTGCGGACAGAACTGGGGCCAACGTCCTGACTTTC. It yields the protein CSAADRTGANVLTF. V gene TRBV20-1 combines with J gene TRBJ2-6; possibly TRBD1 for D (6 bases). The CDR3 extends over 14 amino acids. V gave up 5 bases and J gave up 2 bases, with 10 bases separating them. In germline, CDR1 is DFQATT, CDR2 SNEGSKA (reference sequence).

This clonotype was counted ten times or more. The rearrangement links TRBV11-3 to TRBJ2-1; no firm D call. Trimming shortened V by 2 bases and J by 7 bases, and 12 bases separated the two germline ends. Germline V gene data show CDR1 as SGHNT and CDR2 as YENEEA. CDR3 length: 14 residues. The CDR3 protein is CASSLNPYGNEQFF. For the CDR3, the DNA is TGTGCCAGCAGCTTAAACCCTTATGGGAATGAGCAGTTCTTC.

This clonotype was found a few times. DNA for the CDR3: TGTGCCAGCAGTCCCTCCCACACAGATACGCAGTATTTT. The encoded protein is CASSPSHTDTQYF. V and J are TRBV6-2 or TRBV6-3 and TRBJ2-3, with D uncertain. Germline values: CDR1 MNHEY, CDR2 SVGEGT. Trimming took off 5 bases at V and 2 bases at J, with 8 bases between the two ends. The CDR3 spans 13 residues.

This clonotype was seen at least ten times. The CDR3 region is CATSRDYHSGAYNEQFF. DNA for the CDR3: TGTGCCACCAGCAGAGACTACCACTCTGGGGCCTACAATGAGCAGTTCTTC. The rearrangement uses TRBV15 and TRBJ2-1; D unclear. From germline, CDR1 is LNHNV and CDR2 YYDKDF (reference sequence). CDR3 length equals 17 residues. Trimming shortened V by 0 bases and J by 2 bases, and 14 bases separated the two germline ends.

This clonotype was counted ten times or more. The chain links TRBV4-2 to TRBJ2-5; 10 bases align to TRBD2. This CDR3 spans 16 amino acids. CDR1 LGHNA and CDR2 YNFKEQ come from the germline V gene. The trim removed 0 bases at V and 6 bases at J, leaving 7 bases unmatched. CDR3: CASSQDRAGGLKTQYF. DNA for the CDR3: TGTGCCAGCAGCCAAGATCGAGCGGGGGGGCTTAAGACCCAGTACTTC.

This clonotype was counted ten times or more. The chain carries TRBV10-3 and TRBJ1-1; maybe TRBD1 (6 bases). Trimming left V 3 bases short and J 5 bases short, with 16 bases between. The CDR3 runs to 15 residues. Germline CDR1 and CDR2: ENHRY and SYGVKD. The CDR3 sequence is CAISDPSLGGTEAFF. The CDR3, as DNA: TGTGCCATCAGTGACCCAAGTTTAGGGGGTACTGAAGCTTTCTTT.

The sample holds many counts of this clonotype. The rearrangement links TRBV28 to TRBJ2-3; D ambiguous. V gave up 6 bases and J gave up 2 bases, with 6 bases separating them. The CDR3 has 12 amino acids. Per germline, CDR1 MDHEN and CDR2 SYDVKM. CDR3 region: CASSPITDTQYF. DNA of the CDR3: TGTGCCAGCAGCCCTATCACAGATACGCAGTATTTT.

This clonotype has ten or more counts. J is TRBJ2-3 and V is TRBV7-6; TRBD1 aligns across 8 bases. The V segment lost 2 bases and the J segment 1 base; nucleotides outside the gene matches: 2. The CDR3 covers 15 residues. The germline V gene encodes CDR1 SGHVS and CDR2 FNYEAQ. This chain's CDR3 is CASSLMGQGTDTQYF. The CDR3 DNA sequence: TGTGCCAGCAGCTTAATGGGACAGGGCACAGATACGCAGTATTTT.